Below, 24 T cell receptor beta chains from the same sample are listed, as sequenced in a study of T cells after yellow fever vaccination. TCRdb used MiXCR to reprocess the 5' RACE reads, holding one entry per CDR3 protein. This table has some 70,000 distinct CDR3 sequences, approximately 7% appearing once. The specimen was CD8+ T cells sorted from PBMCs, collected more than 40 days after the first yellow fever vaccination. These TCRs come from a man younger than 35 who received the YFV17D yellow fever vaccine.

This clonotype was counted many times. The chain employs TRBV11-2 and TRBJ2-1; D gene unclear. V lost 5 bases to trimming and J lost 10 bases, with 15 bases between them. CDR1 is SGHAT and CDR2 is FQNNGV in the germline V gene. CDR3 length: 13 amino acids. The CDR3 DNA reads as TGTGCCAGCAGCCTAGGAGAAGGTATGGAGCAGTTCTTC. This sequence encodes CASSLGEGMEQFF.

This clonotype qualifies as medium-sized (0.01 to 0.1%). The chain recombines TRBV5-1 with TRBJ2-3; D remains unclear. V was trimmed by 5 bases and J by 0 bases, leaving 7 bases between them. The CDR3 consists of 13 residues. Germline loops: CDR1 SGHRS, CDR2 YFSETQ. The DNA for the CDR3 is TGCGCCAGCAGGTCGGACAGCACAGATACGCAGTATTTT. The encoded protein is CASRSDSTDTQYF.

The table lists this clonotype with a few counts. This rearrangement joins TRBV5-1 to TRBJ2-6; TRBD1 matches at 10 bases. The germline gives CDR1 SGHRS, CDR2 YFSETQ. With V trimmed by 4 bases and J by 2 bases, 3 bases remained unmatched. The CDR3 runs 16 residues. CDR3 in amino acids: CASSGGTGAGANVLTF. The CDR3 DNA sequence: TGCGCCAGCAGCGGTGGGACAGGGGCTGGGGCCAACGTCCTGACTTTC.

This rearrangement joins TRBV9 to TRBJ2-5; possible D gene TRBD2, 5 bases. The length of the CDR3 is 13 residues. With 4 bases removed from V and 3 bases from J, the gap between germline ends came to 10 bases. Looked up from germline, CDR1 is SGDLS and CDR2 is YYNGEE. CDR3 sequence (DNA): TGTGCCAGCAGCCCGGACTTAGAAGAGACCCAGTACTTC. Protein sequence: CASSPDLEETQYF.

In this sample, this clonotype turned up a few times. The chain couples TRBV29-1 to TRBJ2-3; no reliable D call. V gave up 0 bases and J gave up 2 bases, with 9 bases separating them. CDR3 length equals 14 residues. Germline V gene sequence: CDR1 SQVTM, CDR2 ANQGSEA. CDR3 in amino acids: CSVEDIGTTDTQYF. CDR3 DNA sequence: TGCAGCGTTGAAGACATAGGTACCACAGATACGCAGTATTTT.

The table lists this clonotype with many counts. The chain joins TRBV7-9 to TRBJ1-4; 7 bases line up with TRBD1. The CDR3 length is 17 residues. Trimming removed 4 bases from V and 0 bases from J; junction bases left unmatched: 8. CDR1 SEHNR and CDR2 FQNEAQ come from the germline V gene (reference sequence). The CDR3 region is CASSSGTATPTNEKLFF. DNA of the CDR3: TGTGCCAGCAGCTCTGGGACAGCCACTCCAACTAATGAAAAACTGTTTTTT.

This clonotype occurred many times. The gene calls are TRBV4-3 and TRBJ2-3; D is uncertain. Germline V gives CDR1 LGHNA, CDR2 YSLEER. The V gene lost 1 base and the J gene lost 0 bases, with 8 bases spanning the gap. CDR3 length: 15 amino acids. CDR3 sequence reads: CASSQVSASTDTQYF. The CDR3, as DNA: TGCGCCAGCAGCCAAGTATCAGCAAGCACAGATACGCAGTATTTT.

This clonotype was detected only a few times. The chain recombines TRBV5-6 with TRBJ2-5; perhaps TRBD2 as D (5 bases). CDR1 SGHDT and CDR2 YYEEEE come from the germline V gene. CDR3 length equals 17 residues. Trimming shortened V by 0 bases and J by 5 bases, and 20 bases separated the two germline ends. CDR3 protein: CASSLEVANRDLETQYF. The DNA for the CDR3 is TGTGCCAGCAGCTTGGAAGTGGCGAATCGGGATTTGGAGACCCAGTACTTC.

This clonotype was observed many times. This chain links TRBV5-1 with TRBJ2-1; TRBD1 aligns across 9 bases. From germline, CDR1 is SGHRS and CDR2 YFSETQ. The junction had 5 bases not matched to a gene; V was cut back by 0 bases and J by 4 bases. This CDR3 is 16 amino acids long. CDR3 DNA: TGCGCCAGCAGCTTGGGCGGGACAGGGTTTTACAATGAGCAGTTCTTC. This encodes CASSLGGTGFYNEQFF.

The chain couples TRBV20-1 to TRBJ2-3; D perhaps matches TRBD1 (6 bases). Looked up from germline, CDR1 is DFQATT and CDR2 is SNEGSKA (reference sequence). V was clipped by 5 bases and J by 4 bases, with 13 bases between them. There are 13 residues in the CDR3. CDR3 sequence: CSAAPGASDTQYF. The CDR3 DNA reads TGCAGTGCTGCCCCAGGGGCGTCAGATACGCAGTATTTT.

This clonotype has just a few counts. This sequence joins TRBV7-9 and TRBJ1-1; no clear D. Trimming left V 9 bases short and J 2 bases short, with 13 bases between. This CDR3 has 13 amino acids. From germline, CDR1 is SEHNR and CDR2 FQNEAQ (reference sequence). The CDR3 is CASAPELNTEAFF. For the CDR3, the DNA is TGTGCCAGTGCCCCCGAATTAAACACTGAAGCTTTCTTT.

Many counts were recorded for this clonotype. The chain joins TRBV5-1 to TRBJ2-7; 7 positions match TRBD1. V trimming: 4 bases; J trimming: 5 bases; junction bases outside the gene matches: 6. This CDR3 comprises 13 residues. Looked up from germline, CDR1 is SGHRS and CDR2 is YFSETQ. For the CDR3, the DNA is TGCGCCAGCAGCCCCGACAGGGACAACGAGCAGTACTTC. As protein: CASSPDRDNEQYF.

This clonotype was counted many times. This chain links TRBV6-2 or TRBV6-3 with TRBJ2-7; no clear D. V gave up 8 bases and J gave up 3 bases, with 14 bases separating them. Germline assignment: CDR1 MNHEY and CDR2 SVGEGT. The CDR3 has 13 amino acids. The CDR3 DNA follows: TGTGCCAGCGGAAAGGCGGCCGGCTACGAGCAGTACGTC. Its protein product is CASGKAAGYEQYV.

The chain combines TRBV29-1 with TRBJ2-5; possible D gene TRBD1, 5 bases. Per the germline V gene, CDR1 is SQVTM and CDR2 is ANQGSEA. The V and J ends lost 5 bases and 4 bases respectively, with 17 bases between them. There are 14 residues in the CDR3. The CDR3 DNA is TGCAGCGTTCTAGACAGAAGGGGTGGAGAGACCCAGTACTTC. Translating gives CSVLDRRGGETQYF.

The sample holds many counts of this clonotype. V is TRBV7-2 and J is TRBJ2-3; 7 positions agree with TRBD2. Germline V gives CDR1 SGHTA, CDR2 FQGNSA. V shed 1 base and J 4 bases; nucleotides not matched to a gene: 5. The CDR3 is 15 residues long. DNA of the CDR3: TGTGCCAGCAGCTTAGTCGGGGGGAGGGCAGATACGCAGTATTTT. Its translation is CASSLVGGRADTQYF. The full variable domain, with the rest looked up from reference TRBV7-2 and TRBJ2-3, is GAGVSQSPSNKVTEKGKDVELRCDPISGHTALYWYRQSLGQGLEFLIYFQGNSAPDKSGLPSDRFSAERTGGSVSTLTIQRTQQEDSAVYLCASSLVGGRADTQYFGPGTRLTVL.

The chain joins TRBV29-1 to TRBJ2-7, with D maybe TRBD1 (6 bases). The CDR3 runs to 13 residues. V lost 3 bases to trimming and J lost 1 base, with 10 bases between them. The V gene's germline CDR1 is SQVTM and CDR2 ANQGSEA. The CDR3 here is CSVDRGESYEQYF. DNA of the CDR3: TGCAGCGTTGACAGGGGAGAGTCCTACGAGCAGTACTTC.

This clonotype was seen more than once but under ten times. This rearrangement joins TRBV25-1 to TRBJ1-3; D is unresolved. V was trimmed by 7 bases and J by 0 bases, leaving 13 bases between them. CDR3 length: 15 residues. Looked up from germline, CDR1 is MGHDK and CDR2 is SYGVNS. The CDR3 loop reads CASILHPGSGNTIYF. The DNA of the CDR3 is TGTGCCAGCATTCTACACCCGGGCTCTGGAAACACCATATATTTT.

The V gene is TRBV27, the J gene TRBJ2-1; the D is unclear. CDR1 and CDR2 from the germline V gene are MNHEY and SMNVEV (reference sequence). The CDR3 has 14 amino acids. Trimming shortened V by 3 bases and J by 8 bases, and 14 bases separated the two germline ends. The CDR3 DNA follows: TGTGCCAGCAGTTTTATCGGCAGGTCCGATGAGCAGTTCTTC. Translating it yields CASSFIGRSDEQFF.

The J gene is TRBJ1-3, the V gene TRBV11-2, with D hard to call. The V and J ends lost 6 bases and 0 bases respectively, with 12 bases between them. This CDR3 spans 15 amino acids. Germline CDR1 is SGHAT and CDR2 is FQNNGV. The CDR3 nucleotides read TGTGCCAGCAGTTCAGACCGGGACTCTGGAAACACCATATATTTT. Protein sequence: CASSSDRDSGNTIYF. Based on the CDR3 plus reference TRBV11-2 and TRBJ1-3, the full variable domain is EAGVAQSPRYKIIEKRQSVAFWCNPISGHATLYWYQQILGQGPKLLIQFQNNGVVDDSQLPKDRFSAERLKGVDSTLKIQPAKLEDSAVYLCASSSDRDSGNTIYFGEGSWLTVV.

This clonotype was counted at least ten times. This rearrangement joins TRBV7-6 to TRBJ2-2, with TRBD2 identical over 7 bases. Germline CDR1 reads SGHVS; CDR2 reads FNYEAQ. V dropped 2 bases and J dropped 0; count of bases not matched to a gene: 0. This CDR3 is 15 amino acids long. The CDR3 loop reads CASSLRGANTGELFF. CDR3 bases: TGTGCCAGCAGCTTACGGGGGGCGAACACCGGGGAGCTGTTTTTT.

This clonotype was detected ten times or more. Here the CDR3 DNA reads TGCGCCAGCAGTCTAGGGACAGGGGGTCCCTACGAGCAGTACGTC. This sequence encodes CASSLGTGGPYEQYV. V is TRBV10-2 and J is TRBJ2-7; 11 bases are shared with TRBD1. J was trimmed by 2 bases and V by 5 bases; bases with no gene match: 5. Germline CDR1 and CDR2: WSHSY and SAAADI. The CDR3 consists of 15 residues.

This clonotype showed up many times. The V and J genes are TRBV10-3 and TRBJ2-7, with D possibly being TRBD1 or TRBD2 (5 bases each). V lost 6 bases and J lost 0, with 15 bases in between. Germline V gene sequence: CDR1 ENHRY, CDR2 SYGVKD. The CDR3 length is 15 residues. The CDR3 region is CAISDLGASSYEQYF. In DNA form, the CDR3 reads TGTGCCATCAGCGACCTCGGGGCCAGCTCCTACGAGCAGTACTTC.

In its sample, this clonotype was seen many times. The CDR3, as DNA: TGCGCCAGCAGCCAAGATTCCCGGGGAGACACTGAAGCTTTCTTT. Protein: CASSQDSRGDTEAFF. The chain employs TRBV4-3 and TRBJ1-1, with D unclear. The CDR3 has 15 amino acids. Trimming cost V 0 bases and J 3 bases, with 11 bases left between them. Looked up from germline, CDR1 is LGHNA and CDR2 is YSLEER.

This clonotype was counted at least ten times. The chain carries TRBV7-3 and TRBJ2-1; D remains ambiguous. Trimming cost V 5 bases and J 0 bases, with 14 bases left between them. The germline gives CDR1 SGHTA, CDR2 FQGTGA. This CDR3 contains 16 residues. CDR3 DNA: TGTGCCAGCAGCCCCAATTACAGCCCCTCCTACAATGAGCAGTTCTTC. Its protein is CASSPNYSPSYNEQFF.